This T cell receptor beta chain emerged from a study of cytomegalovirus exposure and HLA in healthy donors. Study findings and constraints: Fewer than 20,000 TCR beta sequences were associated with HLA alleles at 0.05 false discovery rate in a later analysis. Across donors, sequencing depth was assumed by presence/absence analyses to be roughly uniform.

V shed 4 bases, J shed 1 base, and the junction held 10 bases outside the gene matches. CDR1 and CDR2 (germline): MNHEY, SMNVEV (reference sequence). The CDR3 consists of 16 residues. Primers for the PCR totalled 60 Vbeta and 13 Jbeta. TCRdb's table, derived via immunoSEQ multiplex PCR, lists solely in-frame clones and lacks some. The repertoire holds roughly 81,000 clones, with around 80% as singletons. As for this clone: The antigen remains undetermined.

V and J are TRBV27 and TRBJ2-7; the match to TRBD1 covers 7 bases. The clonotype was recovered from a man younger than 45 in good health and CMV-seronegative. Sequencing was carried out using PBMCs. CDR3 sequence: CASSSHRDSPSYEQYF. The CDR3 nucleotides are TGTGCCAGCAGTTCCCACCGGGACAGCCCTTCCTACGAGCAGTACTTC.